This T cell receptor (delta chain) was retrieved from a study of gamma-delta T cells after stem cell transplantation. The CDR3 spans 15 residues. Germline-derived CDR1 and CDR2 are GEAIGNYY and EKD. TCRdb re-analyzed the RT-PCR reads via CATT. The sample lists roughly 4,500 delta-chain clones; roughly 2.1% were seen once. This clone was seen a handful of times. The TCRdb record carries a much larger clone's protein, which differs from this DNA's translation at residue 14; a read error is the likely cause, and the protein listed here is the DNA translation. Sequencing input: gamma-delta T cells. The genes are TRDV2 and TRDJ1, with 8 bases aligning to TRDD3. This receptor was obtained from a human donor. It is not recorded whose cells these are; they may come from a transplant donor. The DNA for the CDR3 is TGTGCCTGTGTGGGACTGGGGGTCCACACCGATAAACTCACCTTT. The encoded protein is CACVGLGVHTDKLTF.